This entry concerns a single T cell receptor beta chain. The antigen remains unidentified. This specimen belongs to a study of OX40 agonist ivuxolimab in advanced cancers. Germline CDR1 MNHNY, CDR2 SVGAGI (reference sequence). Deletions cut 6 bases from V and 5 bases from J, with 11 bases between. CDR3 length equals 13 residues. Study outcomes and limitations: Antigen specificity was not determined for the expanded peripheral T cells. In CD8+ T cells, expanded clones were on average more numerous than in CD4+.

Method: immunoSEQ multiplex PCR; TCRdb's copy keeps in-frame clones and lacks some. The sample records around 43,000 clones, 86% being singletons. This sequence originates from an adult with an advanced solid tumor such as melanoma, head and neck, liver or kidney cancer. The genes are TRBV6-6 and TRBJ1-5; tentatively, D is TRBD1 (5 bases). The sequencing here drew on CD4+ or CD8+ T cells sorted from blood, taken in a trial of the OX40 agonist ivuxolimab. CDR3 DNA: TGTGCCAGCAGCTCGACAGACTATCAGCCCCAGCATTTT. The encoded protein is CASSSTDYQPQHF.